The TCR beta chain described here comes from a study of CD8 T cells in Susac syndrome. TEMRA cells were enriched by FACS, while CD8+ and CD4+ T cells were obtained through a negative isolation that was performed magnetically. The study, taken as a whole, reports: The CD4+ T cell repertoires of Susac syndrome were found to show no clonal expansion.

RNA was extracted with the RNeasy kit, and a quantity of roughly 0.45 to 1 ug was reverse transcribed using random hexamers. The authors amplified TCR beta CDR3 across 54 Vbeta and 13 Jbeta using immunoSEQ multiplex PCR. Using its own MiXCR run on the immunoSEQ multiplex PCR reads, TCRdb lists one record per CDR3 protein. The sample has over 150,000 distinct CDR3 sequences; about 93% are singletons. As to this clonotype: Its target is not known.

The sequenced sample was CD4+ T cells from PBMCs. The clonotype was recovered from a human donor with Susac syndrome.

The CDR3 region has the DNA TGTGCCAGCAGCTTATTAAGCGGCCGGAGAGGCACAGATACGCAGTATTTT. It specifies CASSLLSGRRGTDTQYF. V gene TRBV5-6 combines with J gene TRBJ2-3; D is perhaps TRBD2 (5 bases). The germline gives CDR1 SGHDT, CDR2 YYEEEE. The CDR3 sequence is 17 residues long. V dropped 2 bases and J dropped 1 base, with 17 bases sitting between them.